Shown below are 15 T cell receptor beta chains from a single sample sequenced in a study of blood T cell repertoires in COVID-19. Produced via immunoSEQ multiplex PCR; TCRdb's table is partial and in-frame only. This table has 650,000 to 800,000 clones, 70% to 90% appearing once. Source material: peripheral blood. The receptors derive from a woman aged 18-29 years with acute or convalescent COVID-19.

The chain joins TRBV30 to TRBJ2-2, with 7 bases identical to TRBD1. V trimming: 5 bases; J trimming: 9 bases; junction bases outside the gene matches: 9. The CDR3 length is 13 residues. CDR1 and CDR2 (germline): GTSNPN, SVGIG (reference sequence). The CDR3 region is CAWRDRVYRELFF. Here the CDR3 DNA reads TGTGCCTGGCGAGACAGGGTTTACCGGGAGCTGTTTTTT.

The chain recombines TRBV7-2 with TRBJ1-1; D gene unclear. The V and J ends lost 0 bases and 8 bases respectively, with 13 bases between them. Germline loops: CDR1 SGHTA, CDR2 FQGNSA. The CDR3 length is 14 residues. CDR3 amino acids: CASSLADGPGEAFF. CDR3 nucleotides: TGTGCCAGCAGCTTAGCCGACGGCCCGGGAGAAGCTTTCTTT. The entire variable domain, with the rest obtained from reference TRBV7-2 and TRBJ1-1, is as follows: GAGVSQSPSNKVTEKGKDVELRCDPISGHTALYWYRQSLGQGLEFLIYFQGNSAPDKSGLPSDRFSAERTGGSVSTLTIQRTQQEDSAVYLCASSLADGPGEAFFGQGTRLTVV.

The chain has TRBV30 and TRBJ1-3; D gene unclear. The CDR3 loop spans 14 amino acids. With 1 base removed from V and 8 bases from J, the gap between germline ends came to 15 bases. Germline values: CDR1 GTSNPN, CDR2 SVGIG (reference sequence). CDR3: CAWSGRVNFHTIYF. DNA of the CDR3: TGTGCCTGGAGTGGGAGGGTCAATTTCCACACCATATATTTT.

This chain uses TRBV30 with TRBJ2-5; TRBD1 agrees at 7 bases. V lost 5 bases and J lost 3; bases outside the gene matches: 6. The CDR3 runs 13 residues. Germline V gene lookup returns CDR1 GTSNPN and CDR2 SVGIG (reference sequence). The CDR3 spells CAWDRESEETQYF. The CDR3 DNA is TGTGCCTGGGACAGGGAGTCGGAAGAGACCCAGTACTTC.

This clone was recorded a few times. The gene calls are TRBV6-5 and TRBJ1-2; D unclear. The CDR3 covers 13 residues. V gave up 2 bases and J gave up 5 bases, with 9 bases separating them. Germline CDR1 MNHEY, CDR2 SVGAGI. CDR3 protein: CASSYIGLYGYTF. The CDR3 DNA sequence: TGTGCCAGCAGTTACATCGGACTGTATGGCTACACCTTC.

This clone was seen a single time. J is TRBJ2-7 and V is TRBV18; 8 bases are a match to TRBD1. With V trimmed by 1 base and J by 7 bases, 6 bases remained unmatched. This CDR3 contains 14 residues. Germline V gene sequence: CDR1 KGHSH, CDR2 LQKENI. CDR3 DNA sequence: TGTGCCAGCTCACCACAGACAGGGGCTGCAGAGCAGTACTTC. It specifies CASSPQTGAAEQYF. The full variable domain, in which reference TRBV18 and TRBJ2-7 provide the parts outside the CDR3, is NAGVMQNPRHLVRRRGQEARLRCSPMKGHSHVYWYRQLPEEGLKFMVYLQKENIIDESGMPKERFSAEFPKEGPSILRIQQVVRGDSAAYFCASSPQTGAAEQYFGPGTRLTVT.

This chain uses TRBV25-1 with TRBJ2-7, with D possibly TRBD2 on 5 matching bases. Trimming left V 2 bases short and J 7 bases short, with 12 bases between. Germline CDR1 is MGHDK and CDR2 is SYGVNS. This CDR3 is 13 amino acids long. The CDR3 region is CASSEAGLREQYF. The CDR3 bases are TGTGCCAGCAGTGAAGCTGGACTCAGGGAGCAGTACTTC.

In its sample, this clone was seen once. This chain joins TRBV15 and TRBJ1-1, with D unclear. The CDR3 runs 14 residues. V lost 5 bases, J lost 3 bases, and 13 bases lay in between. Germline V gene lookup returns CDR1 LNHNV and CDR2 YYDKDF (reference sequence). CDR3 nucleotide sequence: TGTGCCACCAGCGGCAGAAGGACTGACACTGAAGCTTTCTTT. It yields the protein CATSGRRTDTEAFF.

The chain carries TRBV19 and TRBJ1-1; no definite D call. From germline, CDR1 is LNHDA and CDR2 SQIVND (reference sequence). The CDR3 is made up of 14 amino acids. V dropped 7 bases and J dropped 1 base, with 13 bases sitting between them. CDR3 nucleotide sequence: TGTGCCAGTACCTTGGGAGGACCGAACACTGAAGCTTTCTTT. Translated: CASTLGGPNTEAFF.

The V gene is TRBV12-3 or TRBV12-4, the J gene TRBJ1-1; 8 nucleotides match TRBD1. The CDR3 spans 13 residues. V trimming: 5 bases; J trimming: 6 bases; junction bases outside the gene matches: 5. The CDR3 region has the DNA TGTGCCAGCAGTGAGGACAGGGACGCTGAAGCTTTCTTT. Amino acid sequence: CASSEDRDAEAFF.

The chain recombines TRBV7-2 with TRBJ1-5, with D possibly matching TRBD1 (6 bases). The CDR3 is 15 amino acids. Trimming took off 4 bases at V and 2 bases at J, with 12 bases between the two ends. Per the germline V gene, CDR1 is SGHTA and CDR2 is FQGNSA. As DNA, the CDR3 is TGTGCCAGCAGCTCCCAGGGGAGCGGCAATCAGCCCCAGCATTTT. Translation gives CASSSQGSGNQPQHF. Full variable domain (rest looked up from reference TRBV7-2 and TRBJ1-5): GAGVSQSPSNKVTEKGKDVELRCDPISGHTALYWYRQSLGQGLEFLIYFQGNSAPDKSGLPSDRFSAERTGGSVSTLTIQRTQQEDSAVYLCASSSQGSGNQPQHFGDGTRLSIL.

V usage is TRBV19 and J usage is TRBJ2-1; 8 bases map to TRBD2. CDR1 LNHDA and CDR2 SQIVND come from the germline V gene (reference sequence). CDR3 size: 17 residues. The trim removed 2 bases at V and 8 bases at J, leaving 14 bases unmatched. CDR3 DNA sequence: TGTGCCAGTAGTATACGGGTCTCGGGGGGGCGTTTGGATGAGCAGTTCTTC. Amino acid sequence: CASSIRVSGGRLDEQFF.

The chain recombines TRBV21-1 with TRBJ2-3; TRBD1, as called in the table, went unchecked against the DNA. TRBV21-1 is classified as a pseudogene. The CDR3 extends over 15 amino acids. CDR3 nucleotide sequence: TGTGCCAGCAGCAACAGGACAGTCAGCAGAGATACGCAGTATTTT. Protein sequence: CASSNRTVSRDTQYF.

The chain couples TRBV19 to TRBJ1-2; D perhaps matches TRBD1 (5 bases). The CDR3 has 11 residues. V lost 8 bases, J lost 8 bases, and 12 bases lay in between. Per germline, CDR1 LNHDA and CDR2 SQIVND (reference sequence). This chain's CDR3 is CASSQGAGYTF. DNA for the CDR3: TGTGCCAGTTCACAAGGGGCGGGCTACACCTTC. The whole variable domain, filled in from reference TRBV19 and TRBJ1-2, reads DGGITQSPKYLFRKEGQNVTLSCEQNLNHDAMYWYRQDPGQGLRLIYYSQIVNDFQKGDIAEGYSVSREKKESFPLTVTSAQKNPTAFYLCASSQGAGYTFGSGTRLTVV.

The J gene is TRBJ2-3, the V gene TRBV27, with 8 positions matching TRBD2. CDR3 size: 14 residues. J gave up 6 bases and V 2 bases, and 4 bases lay outside the gene matches. The germline V gene has CDR1 MNHEY and CDR2 SMNVEV (reference sequence). The CDR3 loop is CASSLLRGGDTQYF. CDR3 coding DNA: TGTGCCAGCAGTTTACTCCGGGGGGGGGATACGCAGTATTTT.